This TCR beta chain was documented in a study of T cell responses to AZD1222 COVID-19 vaccine. Whole-study results and caveats: Vaccine-related CD4 TCRs covered spike, predominating at 160-218 and 743-854. The reported proportion of spike-specific TCRs targeting unmutated variant regions was nearly half.

Measured with immunoSEQ multiplex PCR; TCRdb has only the in-frame clones, and not every one. Of around 76,000 clones in the sample, more than 75% were seen once. About this clone: As yet, its antigen is unknown.

Trimming shortened V by 0 bases and J by 4 bases, and 8 bases separated the two germline ends. Germline assignment: CDR1 SGHRS and CDR2 YFSETQ. The CDR3 length is 14 residues. This chain links TRBV5-1 with TRBJ1-5; no clear D. The TCR comes from an adult in good health. Sequenced material: peripheral blood, taken on day 0 of AZD1222 vaccination. CDR3 protein: CASSLAGSNQPQHF. CDR3 sequence (DNA): TGCGCCAGCAGCTTGGCGGGCAGTAATCAGCCCCAGCATTTT.